This T cell receptor (beta chain) was retrieved from a study of T cell repertoires in cytomegalovirus infection. Study background: Public TCR beta signature analysis indicated the presence of both CMV infection and matching HLA type. Study results and limitations: Of the TCR beta families, the public ones yielded a cumulative frequency that identified carriers of CMV plus the relevant HLA. HLA-C-restricted CMV-specific TCR beta clonotypes were dominant in the ex vivo response.

In the case of this clonotype: Antigen specificity is unknown.

In TCRdb, the reads were re-called with MiXCR into one record per CDR3 protein. Of about 400,000 distinct CDR3 sequences in the sample, around a sixth are singletons; the top ten hold around 10%. This receptor was identified in a human donor in good health (CMV status not recorded). Some clones in this sample may be carry-over from other donors' samples. Sequencing used PBMCs.

The CDR3 protein is CASSKPDWALYGYTF. In DNA, the CDR3 is TGTGCCAGTAGTAAGCCAGACTGGGCCCTCTATGGCTACACCTTC. The rearrangement links TRBV19 to TRBJ1-2; D gene uncertain. Germline V CDR1 and CDR2: LNHDA, SQIVND (reference sequence). V gave up 4 bases and J gave up 4 bases, with 16 bases separating them. The length of the CDR3 is 15 residues. The full variable domain, with the rest looked up from reference TRBV19 and TRBJ1-2, is DGGITQSPKYLFRKEGQNVTLSCEQNLNHDAMYWYRQDPGQGLRLIYYSQIVNDFQKGDIAEGYSVSREKKESFPLTVTSAQKNPTAFYLCASSKPDWALYGYTFGSGTRLTVV.